These 32 T cell receptor beta chains were sequenced from one sample in a study of shared clonotypes between healthy human individuals (dated by TCRdb to 2020 to 2022). For the CD8 naive samples, CD45RO-negative cells were positively selected for CCR7, yielding a CD45RA+CCR7+ population from which TemRA cells were excluded. The library was obtained by the immunoSEQ multiplex PCR assay. The table was pulled from immuneACCESS by TCRdb, which kept in-frame rearrangements only. Such tables lose some clones; where checked, under half of the loss comes from unresolved V genes, and the rest has no known cause. For this sample the table gives about 2.1 million clones, of which about 94% were detected only once. The top ten clones comprise approximately 1.6% of the sample. The sample was naive CD8+ T cells from PBMCs. In the paper's terms, the cell subset or site label means: CD45RA+CCR7+. The receptor source for this set is a man in his late teens or twenties in good health. Some clones in this sample may be carry-over from other donors' samples.

The genes are TRBV7-2 and TRBJ1-2; 10 nucleotides agree with TRBD1. The junction had 3 bases not matched to a gene; V was cut back by 4 bases and J by 7 bases. The CDR3 is made up of 13 amino acids. Germline CDR1 reads SGHTA; CDR2 reads FQGNSA. CDR3 loop: CASSYGQGGGYTF. Written as DNA, the CDR3 is TGTGCCAGCAGCTATGGACAGGGGGGTGGCTACACCTTC. Drawing the rest from reference TRBV7-2 and TRBJ1-2, the complete variable domain is GAGVSQSPSNKVTEKGKDVELRCDPISGHTALYWYRQSLGQGLEFLIYFQGNSAPDKSGLPSDRFSAERTGGSVSTLTIQRTQQEDSAVYLCASSYGQGGGYTFGSGTRLTVV.

The chain recombines TRBV4-1 with TRBJ2-7, with TRBD1 matching over 9 bases. The V gene end was trimmed by 0 bases and the J gene end by 3 bases; junction bases not matched to a gene: 6. The CDR3 has 16 residues. Germline V lookup: CDR1 MGHRA, CDR2 YSYEKL. The CDR3 protein is CASSQDRTGVFYEQYF. DNA of the CDR3: TGCGCCAGCAGCCAAGATAGGACAGGGGTTTTCTACGAGCAGTACTTC.

This chain links TRBV7-9 with TRBJ1-5; D is unresolved. Germline assignment: CDR1 SEHNR and CDR2 FQNEAQ (reference sequence). V was clipped by 4 bases and J by 0 bases, with 13 bases between them. The CDR3 totals 16 residues. The CDR3 loop is CASSSGPPNSNQPQHF. CDR3 bases: TGTGCCAGCAGCTCGGGCCCTCCAAATAGCAATCAGCCCCAGCATTTT.

The chain is built from TRBV7-6 and TRBJ1-4, with 7 bases fitting TRBD1. CDR3 length: 15 amino acids. Germline CDR1 and CDR2: SGHVS and FNYEAQ. Unmatched junction bases numbered 11, after V lost 5 bases and J lost 8 bases. CDR3 sequence (DNA): TGTGCCAGCAGCCCCCAGGGGGGCTATTACGAAAAACTGTTTTTT. The encoded protein is CASSPQGGYYEKLFF.

The chain joins TRBV27 to TRBJ2-3; D possibly corresponds to TRBD1 (6 bases). V gave up 2 bases and J gave up 4 bases, with 19 bases separating them. The CDR3 runs 17 residues. Germline V gene data show CDR1 as MNHEY and CDR2 as SMNVEV (reference sequence). CDR3 coding DNA: TGTGCCAGCAGTTTAACGCAGGTCAGGGGAGTTGCAGATACGCAGTATTTT. Its protein product is CASSLTQVRGVADTQYF.

This clone appeared once. The chain has TRBV5-1 and TRBJ1-1; 9 bases are a match to TRBD1. This CDR3 has 15 residues. The V gene end was trimmed by 2 bases and the J gene end by 3 bases; junction bases not matched to a gene: 5. Germline V gene lookup returns CDR1 SGHRS and CDR2 YFSETQ. The CDR3 nucleotides read TGCGCCAGCAGCTTTTTACAGGGGGCGGACACTGAAGCTTTCTTT. Residues: CASSFLQGADTEAFF. The entire variable domain, with the rest obtained from reference TRBV5-1 and TRBJ1-1, is as follows: KAGVTQTPRYLIKTRGQQVTLSCSPISGHRSVSWYQQTPGQGLQFLFEYFSETQRNKGNFPGRFSGRQFSNSRSEMNVSTLELGDSALYLCASSFLQGADTEAFFGQGTRLTVV.

The V call is TRBV7-2, the J call TRBJ1-5; 7 bases align to TRBD1. Trimming took 1 base from V and 0 from J; bases not matched to a gene: 6. This CDR3 region has 17 residues. Germline V CDR1 and CDR2: SGHTA, FQGNSA. The CDR3 region has the DNA TGTGCCAGCAGCTTAGGAGACAGGGTGCTTAGCAATCAGCCCCAGCATTTT. Protein product: CASSLGDRVLSNQPQHF.

This chain joins TRBV6-5 and TRBJ2-7; 9 bases agree with TRBD2. Germline CDR1 reads MNHEY; CDR2 reads SVGAGI. The CDR3 length is 13 residues. Trimming removed 8 bases from V and 7 bases from J; junction bases left unmatched: 9. The CDR3 DNA is TGTGCCAGCCAGGGACTAGCCTTCGGGGAGCAGTACTTC. Translated, it gives CASQGLAFGEQYF.

This chain joins TRBV6-1 and TRBJ1-5, with D uncertain. Germline assignment: CDR1 MNHNS and CDR2 SASEGT. V dropped 6 bases and J dropped 3 bases, with 12 bases sitting between them. CDR3 length: 14 residues. This CDR3 reads CASRDLGDNQPQHF. For the CDR3, the DNA is TGTGCCAGCAGGGACCTTGGGGACAATCAGCCCCAGCATTTT.

As DNA, the CDR3 is TGTGCCAGCAGCTTAGCCATTGGGAATGAGCAGTTCTTC. It codes for CASSLAIGNEQFF. This chain connects TRBV11-3 to TRBJ2-1; D gene unclear. The CDR3 loop spans 13 amino acids. The germline gives CDR1 SGHNT, CDR2 YENEEA. V lost 1 base and J 7 bases, leaving 8 bases between the germline ends. Combining the CDR3 with reference TRBV11-3 and TRBJ2-1 gives the whole variable domain EAGVVQSPRYKIIEKKQPVAFWCNPISGHNTLYWYLQNLGQGPELLIRYENEEAVDDSQLPKDRFSAERLKGVDSTLKIQPAELGDSAVYLCASSLAIGNEQFFGPGTRLTVL.

This clone was observed once. The rearrangement uses TRBV5-4 and TRBJ2-7; weak D call: TRBD2 (5 bases). The germline V gene encodes CDR1 SGHNT and CDR2 YYREEE (reference sequence). This CDR3 is built from 16 residues. V lost 0 bases, J lost 3 bases, and 16 bases lay in between. CDR3 amino acids: CASSLDEGLGFYEQYF. The CDR3 nucleotides are TGTGCCAGCAGCTTGGATGAGGGTTTAGGGTTCTACGAGCAGTACTTC.

The chain has TRBV10-2 and TRBJ2-1; D remains unclear. CDR3 length: 14 amino acids. Trimming stripped 2 bases from V and 4 bases from J, with 9 bases between. Per germline, CDR1 WSHSY and CDR2 SAAADI. DNA for the CDR3: TGCGCCAGCAGTGAGACGTCCCAGTACAATGAGCAGTTCTTC. Encoded protein: CASSETSQYNEQFF.

The genes are TRBV6-5 and TRBJ2-7; unclear D gene. Trimming took 0 bases from V and 2 from J, leaving 14 bases between them. The germline CDR1 and CDR2 sequences are MNHEY and SVGAGI. The CDR3 runs to 16 residues. CDR3: CASSYSKYSQTYEQYF. The CDR3 DNA reads TGTGCCAGCAGTTACTCGAAGTATAGCCAAACCTACGAGCAGTACTTC.

The V and J genes are TRBV12-2 and TRBJ2-7; the table's D call TRBD2 went unverified against the DNA. TRBV12-2 is shown as a pseudogene. The CDR3 extends over 16 amino acids. CDR3 region: CASRLADAGGPHEQYF. The DNA for the CDR3 is TGTGCAAGTCGCTTAGCTGACGCGGGAGGGCCCCACGAGCAGTACTTC.

This CDR3 reads CASSSDPTHKEQYF. The CDR3 DNA reads as TGTGCCAGCAGCTCAGATCCAACACATAAGGAGCAGTACTTC. The V and J genes are TRBV11-3 and TRBJ2-7; D remains unclear. The germline V and J ends were trimmed by 4 bases and 7 bases, with 17 bases remaining between them. The germline gives CDR1 SGHNT, CDR2 YENEEA. The CDR3 contains 14 residues.

The V gene is TRBV7-9, the J gene TRBJ1-5; maybe TRBD1 (5 bases). Germline CDR1 and CDR2: SEHNR and FQNEAQ (reference sequence). The V end lost 1 base, the J end lost 4 bases, and 17 bases lay between the germline ends. This CDR3 has 17 residues. The CDR3 region is CASSLGYVEGSNQPQHF. CDR3 nucleotide sequence: TGTGCCAGCAGCTTAGGGTATGTGGAGGGGTCAAATCAGCCCCAGCATTTT.

V is TRBV19 and J is TRBJ2-2; a weak D match, TRBD2 (6 bases). The CDR3 contains 14 residues. Germline values: CDR1 LNHDA, CDR2 SQIVND (reference sequence). V lost 9 bases and J 1 base, leaving 12 bases between the germline ends. CDR3 sequence (DNA): TGTGCCAGCGCCGTGCGGGGGAACACCGGGGAGCTGTTTTTT. Translating it yields CASAVRGNTGELFF.

J is TRBJ2-7 and V is TRBV10-3, with 8 bases fitting TRBD1. CDR1 and CDR2 from the germline V gene are ENHRY and SYGVKD. The CDR3 extends over 13 amino acids. V gave up 5 bases and J gave up 5 bases; unmatched junction bases: 5. CDR3 in DNA: TGTGCCATCAGTTCAGGGGGCGAGGACGAGCAGTACTTC. Its protein product is CAISSGGEDEQYF.

The CDR3 sequence is CASSFRTASYEQYF. For the CDR3, the DNA is TGCGCCAGCAGCTTCCGGACGGCCTCCTACGAGCAGTACTTC. The chain links TRBV5-1 to TRBJ2-7; no definite D call. Germline CDR1 SGHRS, CDR2 YFSETQ. V lost 2 bases and J 0 bases, leaving 9 bases between the germline ends. This CDR3 has 14 amino acids.

This clone was seen just once. The chain has TRBV7-9 and TRBJ2-1, with a possible D match to TRBD2 (5 bases). V lost 8 bases to trimming and J lost 9 bases, with 8 bases between them. CDR1 SEHNR and CDR2 FQNEAQ come from the germline V gene (reference sequence). The CDR3 totals 10 residues. As DNA, the CDR3 is TGTGCCAGCGCCGAGGGTGAGCAGTTCTTC. Its protein product is CASAEGEQFF.

This clone was seen a single time. V and J are TRBV4-1 and TRBJ2-7; perhaps TRBD2 as D (7 bases). This CDR3 contains 16 residues. Trimming shortened V by 5 bases and J by 6 bases, and 23 bases separated the two germline ends. The germline gives CDR1 MGHRA, CDR2 YSYEKL. As DNA, the CDR3 is TGCGCCAGCAGCGGTGTGGGGGGGACAACCGTTAGCGAGCAGTACTTC. This encodes CASSGVGGTTVSEQYF.

This chain connects TRBV7-9 to TRBJ2-7; the D is unclear. The CDR3 totals 15 residues. Germline V gene sequence: CDR1 SEHNR, CDR2 FQNEAQ (reference sequence). The germline V and J ends were trimmed by 3 bases and 3 bases, with 15 bases remaining between them. CDR3 coding DNA: TGTGCCAGCAGCTTGGGTCTGCTAGTTAACTACGAGCAGTACTTC. This encodes CASSLGLLVNYEQYF.

This chain joins TRBV6-6 and TRBJ2-7; the match to TRBD2 covers 9 bases. Losses at the gene ends were 0 bases for V and 6 bases for J; bases not matched to a gene: 3. CDR3 length: 14 amino acids. The germline gives CDR1 MNHNY, CDR2 SVGAGI (reference sequence). CDR3: CASSYSASGIEQYF. As DNA, the CDR3 is TGTGCCAGCAGTTACTCAGCTAGCGGGATCGAGCAGTACTTC.

The V and J genes are TRBV4-3 and TRBJ1-2, with D unclear. In germline, CDR1 is LGHNA, CDR2 YSLEER. Trimming removed 0 bases at V and 2 bases at J, with 13 bases between. The CDR3 extends over 16 amino acids. The CDR3 spells CASSQDPPGVNYGYTF. The CDR3 DNA sequence: TGCGCCAGCAGCCAAGATCCACCGGGCGTCAACTATGGCTACACCTTC.

Worth noting for this clone: The same CDR3 can be traced to other DNA sequences in this sample. This sequence joins TRBV19 and TRBJ1-5; D perhaps matches TRBD1 (5 bases). Germline CDR1 is LNHDA and CDR2 is SQIVND (reference sequence). There are 14 residues in the CDR3. V lost 4 bases and J 2 bases, leaving 9 bases between the germline ends. This CDR3 reads CASSTGLGNQPQHF. CDR3 coding DNA: TGTGCCAGTAGTACAGGGTTGGGCAATCAGCCCCAGCATTTT.

The CDR3 spells CASSLTEWTGDEQYF. The CDR3 coding sequence is TGTGCCAGCAGTTTGACGGAGTGGACAGGGGACGAGCAGTACTTC. The chain employs TRBV5-5 and TRBJ2-7; 9 bases are a match to TRBD1. Germline CDR1 reads SGHKS; CDR2 reads YYEKEE (reference sequence). There are 15 residues in the CDR3. J was trimmed by 5 bases and V by 5 bases; bases with no gene match: 11.

The V gene is TRBV7-9, the J gene TRBJ2-1; TRBD2 is a possible D gene (6 bases). This CDR3 is built from 16 residues. Germline V gene lookup returns CDR1 SEHNR and CDR2 FQNEAQ (reference sequence). The ends were cut back, 6 bases at V and 5 bases at J, with 20 bases in the middle. CDR3 sequence (DNA): TGTGCCAGCAGGCCGAAATCCCGGACTACACACAATGAGCAGTTCTTC. Amino acids: CASRPKSRTTHNEQFF.

J is TRBJ2-7 and V is TRBV5-1; the D call may be TRBD1 or TRBD2 (5 bases each). Trimming took 1 base from V and 2 from J, leaving 10 bases between them. The germline V gene encodes CDR1 SGHRS and CDR2 YFSETQ. The CDR3 consists of 14 residues. CDR3 DNA sequence: TGCGCCAGCAGCTTGTCCTGGGGACCCTACGAGCAGTACTTC. Translated: CASSLSWGPYEQYF.

The rearrangement uses TRBV15 and TRBJ1-1; the D is unclear. The CDR3 spans 13 residues. Germline loops: CDR1 LNHNV, CDR2 YYDKDF (reference sequence). V dropped 0 bases and J dropped 6 bases, with 8 bases sitting between them. The CDR3 protein is CATSRDVGSEAFF. For the CDR3, the DNA is TGTGCCACCAGCAGAGATGTGGGATCTGAAGCTTTCTTT.

Concerning this clone: Other nucleotide sequences from this sample produce the same CDR3. The rearrangement links TRBV2 to TRBJ2-5; 8 bases are shared with TRBD2. The CDR3 has 13 residues. Trimming at V came to 4 bases and at J to 4 bases, leaving 2 bases not matched to a gene. Germline V gene data show CDR1 as SNHLY and CDR2 as FYNNEI. The CDR3 protein is CASSAGTRETQYF. CDR3 DNA sequence: TGTGCCAGCAGTGCCGGGACTAGAGAGACCCAGTACTTC.

This clone was observed a single time. The J gene is TRBJ1-2, the V gene TRBV11-2, with D possibly being TRBD1 (5 bases). The V and J ends lost 2 bases and 7 bases respectively, with 8 bases between them. The CDR3 is 12 amino acids. Germline assignment: CDR1 SGHAT and CDR2 FQNNGV. The CDR3 nucleotides read TGTGCCAGCAGCTTATGGAGGGGTGGCTACACCTTC. It yields the protein CASSLWRGGYTF.

A few counts support this clone. The chain employs TRBV6-6 and TRBJ1-5; TRBD1 matches 8 bases. CDR3 length: 16 amino acids. J lost 4 bases, V lost 4 bases, and 9 bases had no gene match. CDR1 and CDR2 from the germline V gene are MNHNY and SVGAGI (reference sequence). CDR3 nucleotide sequence: TGTGCCAGCAGTTTCCCGAACAGGGGGGGAAATCAGCCCCAGCATTTT. This sequence encodes CASSFPNRGGNQPQHF.